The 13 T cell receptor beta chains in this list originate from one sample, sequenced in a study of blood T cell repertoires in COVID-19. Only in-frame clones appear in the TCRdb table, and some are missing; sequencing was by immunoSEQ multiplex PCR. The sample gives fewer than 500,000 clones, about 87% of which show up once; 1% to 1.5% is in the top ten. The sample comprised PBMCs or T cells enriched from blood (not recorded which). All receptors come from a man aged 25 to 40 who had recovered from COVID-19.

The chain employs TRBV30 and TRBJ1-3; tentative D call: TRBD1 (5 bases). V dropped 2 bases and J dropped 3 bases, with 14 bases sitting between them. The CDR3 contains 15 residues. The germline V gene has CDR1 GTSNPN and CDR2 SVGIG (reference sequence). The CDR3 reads CAWSFPGGDGNTIYF. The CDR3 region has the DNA TGTGCCTGGAGTTTCCCTGGGGGGGATGGAAACACCATATATTTT. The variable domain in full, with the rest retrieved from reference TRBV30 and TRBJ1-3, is SQTIHQWPATLVQPVGSPLSLECTVEGTSNPNLYWYRQAAGRGLQLLFYSVGIGQISSEVPQNLSASRPQDRQFILSSKKLLLSDSGFYLCAWSFPGGDGNTIYFGEGSWLTVV.

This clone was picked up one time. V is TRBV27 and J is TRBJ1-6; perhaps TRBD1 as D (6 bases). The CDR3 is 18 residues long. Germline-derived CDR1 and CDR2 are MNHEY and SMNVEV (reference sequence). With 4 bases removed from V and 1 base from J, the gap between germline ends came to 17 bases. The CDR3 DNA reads TGTGCCAGCAGTTCGCCTTCTAGAGGGGGATCCTATAATTCACCCCTCCACTTT. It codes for CASSSPSRGGSYNSPLHF.

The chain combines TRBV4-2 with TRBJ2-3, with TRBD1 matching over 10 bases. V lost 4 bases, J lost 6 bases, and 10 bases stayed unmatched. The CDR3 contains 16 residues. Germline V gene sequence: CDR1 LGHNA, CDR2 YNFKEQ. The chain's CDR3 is CASSLDRDRGVDTQYF. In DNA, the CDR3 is TGTGCCAGCAGCCTGGACCGGGACAGGGGTGTTGATACGCAGTATTTT.

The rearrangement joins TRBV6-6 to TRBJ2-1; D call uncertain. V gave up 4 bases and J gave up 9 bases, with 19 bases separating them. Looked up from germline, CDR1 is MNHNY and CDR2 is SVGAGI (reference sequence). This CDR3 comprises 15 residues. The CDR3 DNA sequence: TGTGCCAGCAGTTCCCCCAATGGTCCCCGCGGTGAGCAGTTCTTC. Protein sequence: CASSSPNGPRGEQFF.

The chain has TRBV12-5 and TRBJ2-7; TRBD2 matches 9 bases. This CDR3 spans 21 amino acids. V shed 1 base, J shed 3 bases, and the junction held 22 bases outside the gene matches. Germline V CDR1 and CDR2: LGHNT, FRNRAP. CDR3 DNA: TGTGCTAGTGGTTTGGCAACTATCCAACTGGAGCGGGGGGTTCGTTACTACGAGCAGTACTTC. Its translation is CASGLATIQLERGVRYYEQYF.

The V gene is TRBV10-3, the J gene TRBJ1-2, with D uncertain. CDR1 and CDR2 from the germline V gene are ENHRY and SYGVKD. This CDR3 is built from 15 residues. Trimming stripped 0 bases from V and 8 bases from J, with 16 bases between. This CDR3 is CAISESIPGGGGYTF. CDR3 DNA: TGTGCCATCAGTGAGTCGATCCCAGGAGGTGGCGGCTACACCTTC.

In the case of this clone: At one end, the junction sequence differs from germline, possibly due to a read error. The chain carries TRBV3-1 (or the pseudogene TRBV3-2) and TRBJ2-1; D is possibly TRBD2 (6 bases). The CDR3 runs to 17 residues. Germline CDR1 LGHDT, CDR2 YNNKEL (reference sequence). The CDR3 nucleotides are TGTGCCAACAGCCCCGATCACTTTAGCGGAACCTACAATGAGCAGTTCTTC. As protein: CANSPDHFSGTYNEQFF.

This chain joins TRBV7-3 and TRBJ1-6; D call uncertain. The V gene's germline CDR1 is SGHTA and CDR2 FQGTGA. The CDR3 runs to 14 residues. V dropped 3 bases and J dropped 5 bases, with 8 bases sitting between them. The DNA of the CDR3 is TGTGCCAGCAGCTTTGGGCTGAATAATTCACCCCTCCACTTT. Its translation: CASSFGLNNSPLHF.

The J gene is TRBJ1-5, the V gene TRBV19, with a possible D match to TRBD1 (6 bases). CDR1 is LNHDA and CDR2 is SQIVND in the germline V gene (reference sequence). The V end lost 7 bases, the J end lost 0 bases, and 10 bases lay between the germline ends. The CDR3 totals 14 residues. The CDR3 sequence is CASNRGASNQPQHF. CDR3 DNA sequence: TGTGCCAGTAATCGGGGGGCTAGCAATCAGCCCCAGCATTTT.

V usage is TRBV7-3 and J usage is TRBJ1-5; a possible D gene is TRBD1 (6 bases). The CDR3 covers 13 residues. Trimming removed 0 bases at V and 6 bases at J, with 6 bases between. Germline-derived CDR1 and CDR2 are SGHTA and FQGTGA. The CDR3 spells CASSLTGGQPQHF. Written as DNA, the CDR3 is TGTGCCAGCAGCTTAACAGGGGGTCAGCCCCAGCATTTT.

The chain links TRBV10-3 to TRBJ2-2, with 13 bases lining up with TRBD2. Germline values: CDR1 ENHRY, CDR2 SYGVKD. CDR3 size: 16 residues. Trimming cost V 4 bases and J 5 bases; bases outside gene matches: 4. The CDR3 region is CAISGGLAGRTGELFF. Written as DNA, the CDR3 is TGTGCCATCAGTGGGGGACTAGCGGGGAGGACCGGGGAGCTGTTTTTT.

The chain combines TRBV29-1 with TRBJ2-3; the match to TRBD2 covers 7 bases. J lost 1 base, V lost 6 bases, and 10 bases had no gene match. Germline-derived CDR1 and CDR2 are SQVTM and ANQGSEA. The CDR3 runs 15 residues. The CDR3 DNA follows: TGCAGCGTGAAAATGGGAGGGTTCGGCACAGATACGCAGTATTTT. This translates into CSVKMGGFGTDTQYF.

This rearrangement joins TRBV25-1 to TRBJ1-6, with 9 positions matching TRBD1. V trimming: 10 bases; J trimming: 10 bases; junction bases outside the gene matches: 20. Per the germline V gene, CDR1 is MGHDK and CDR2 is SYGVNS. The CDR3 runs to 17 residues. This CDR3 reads CANREASGTGRWSPLHF. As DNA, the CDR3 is TGTGCCAACCGAGAAGCTTCCGGGACAGGGAGGTGGTCACCCCTCCACTTT. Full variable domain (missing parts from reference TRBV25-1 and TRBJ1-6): EADIYQTPRYLVIGTGKKITLECSQTMGHDKMYWYQQDPGMELHLIHYSYGVNSTEKGDLSSESTVSRIRTEHFPLTLESARPSHTSQYLCANREASGTGRWSPLHFGNGTRLTVT.